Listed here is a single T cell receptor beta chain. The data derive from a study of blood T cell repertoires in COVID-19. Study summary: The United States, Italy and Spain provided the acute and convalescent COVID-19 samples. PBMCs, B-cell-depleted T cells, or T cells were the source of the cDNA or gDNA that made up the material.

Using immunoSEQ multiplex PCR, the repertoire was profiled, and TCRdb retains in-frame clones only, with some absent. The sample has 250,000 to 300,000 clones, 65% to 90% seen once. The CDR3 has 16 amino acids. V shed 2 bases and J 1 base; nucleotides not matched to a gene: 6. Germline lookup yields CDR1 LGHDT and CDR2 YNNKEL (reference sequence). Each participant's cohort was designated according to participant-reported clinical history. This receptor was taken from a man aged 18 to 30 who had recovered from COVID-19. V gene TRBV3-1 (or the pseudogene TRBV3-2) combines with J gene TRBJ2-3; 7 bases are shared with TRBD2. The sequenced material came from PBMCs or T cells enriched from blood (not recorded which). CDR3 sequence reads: CASSQRGGARTDTQYF. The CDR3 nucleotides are TGTGCCAGCAGCCAAAGGGGAGGGGCACGCACAGATACGCAGTATTTT.